This section outlines one T cell receptor beta chain sequence together with its context. Its antigen is not known. The data belong to a study of shared clonotypes between healthy human individuals. Points from the study as a whole: Larger richness was generally estimated for naive than memory subsets. Naive CD4 clonotype sharing across several donors was about 5.3%.

V was shortened by 2 bases and J by 4 bases, with 7 bases between the two germline ends. The CDR3 has 13 amino acids. Germline V lookup: CDR1 LNHDA, CDR2 SQIVND (reference sequence). Genomic DNA of each subset was evenly split across several immunoSEQ plates. Sorted-subset replicate PCR reactions were performed with roughly 200 ng DNA, corresponding to 30,000 or so T cell genomes. Method: immunoSEQ multiplex PCR; TCRdb's copy keeps in-frame clones and lacks some. The sample consists of around 1.4 million clones, 98% of them appearing once. The sequence derives from a young man in good health. This chain joins TRBV19 and TRBJ2-3; D is ambiguous. Sequencing was performed on naive CD4+ T cells sorted from blood. The subset was: CD45RA+ positively selected. CDR3 amino acids: CASSISSSDTQYF. For the CDR3, the DNA is TGTGCCAGTAGTATAAGCTCTTCAGATACGCAGTATTTT. The full variable domain, in which reference TRBV19 and TRBJ2-3 provide the parts outside the CDR3, is DGGITQSPKYLFRKEGQNVTLSCEQNLNHDAMYWYRQDPGQGLRLIYYSQIVNDFQKGDIAEGYSVSREKKESFPLTVTSAQKNPTAFYLCASSISSSDTQYFGPGTRLTVL.